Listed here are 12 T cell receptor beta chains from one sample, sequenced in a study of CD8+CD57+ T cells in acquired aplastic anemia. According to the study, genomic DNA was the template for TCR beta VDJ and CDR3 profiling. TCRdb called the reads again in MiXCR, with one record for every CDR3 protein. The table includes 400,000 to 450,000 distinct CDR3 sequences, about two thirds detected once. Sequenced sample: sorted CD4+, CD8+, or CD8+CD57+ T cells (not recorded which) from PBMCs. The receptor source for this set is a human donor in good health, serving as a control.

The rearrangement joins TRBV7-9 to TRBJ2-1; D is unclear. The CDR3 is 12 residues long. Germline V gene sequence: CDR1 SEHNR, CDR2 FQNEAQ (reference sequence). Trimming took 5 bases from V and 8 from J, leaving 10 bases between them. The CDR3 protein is CASSSIADEQFF. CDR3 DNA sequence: TGTGCCAGCAGCAGTATAGCAGATGAGCAGTTCTTC. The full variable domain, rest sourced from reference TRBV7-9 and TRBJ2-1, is DTGVSQNPRHKITKRGQNVTFRCDPISEHNRLYWYRQTLGQGPEFLTYFQNEAQLEKSRLLSDRFSAERPKGSFSTLEIQRTEQGDSAMYLCASSSIADEQFFGPGTRLTVL.

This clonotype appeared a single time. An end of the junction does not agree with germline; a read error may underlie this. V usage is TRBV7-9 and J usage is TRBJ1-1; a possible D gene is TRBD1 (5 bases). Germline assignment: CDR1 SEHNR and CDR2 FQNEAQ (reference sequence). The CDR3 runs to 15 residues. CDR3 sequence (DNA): TGCGCCAGCAGCCCCCACGGAGGCGAGGGGTCTGAAGCTTTCTTT. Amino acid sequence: CASSPHGGEGSEAFF.

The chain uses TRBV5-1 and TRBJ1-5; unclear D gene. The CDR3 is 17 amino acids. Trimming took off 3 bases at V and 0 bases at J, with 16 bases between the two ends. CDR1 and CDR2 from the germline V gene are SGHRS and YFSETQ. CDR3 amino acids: CASSSPGMSFSNQPQHF. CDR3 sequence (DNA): TGCGCCAGCAGCTCTCCTGGGATGTCTTTTAGCAATCAGCCCCAGCATTTT.

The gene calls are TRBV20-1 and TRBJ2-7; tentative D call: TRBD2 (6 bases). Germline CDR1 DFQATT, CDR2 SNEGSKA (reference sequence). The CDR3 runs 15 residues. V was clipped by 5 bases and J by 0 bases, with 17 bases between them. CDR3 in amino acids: CSASGRGDFSYEQYF. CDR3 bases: TGCAGTGCTTCGGGCCGCGGGGACTTCTCCTACGAGCAGTACTTC.

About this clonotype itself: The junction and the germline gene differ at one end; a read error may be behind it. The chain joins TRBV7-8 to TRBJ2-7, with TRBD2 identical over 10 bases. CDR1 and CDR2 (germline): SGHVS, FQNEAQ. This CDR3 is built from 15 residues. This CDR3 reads CASSLAGVGEEQFYF. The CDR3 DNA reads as TGTGCCAGCAGCCTAGCGGGGGTCGGGGAGGAGCAGTTCTACTTC.

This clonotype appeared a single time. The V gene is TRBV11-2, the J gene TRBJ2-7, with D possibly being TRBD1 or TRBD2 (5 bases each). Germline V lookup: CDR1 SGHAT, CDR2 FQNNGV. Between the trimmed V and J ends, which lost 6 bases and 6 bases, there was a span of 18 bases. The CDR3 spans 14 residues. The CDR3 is CASSPRERGGEQYF. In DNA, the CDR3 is TGTGCCAGCAGTCCCCGGGAACGGGGCGGCGAGCAGTACTTC.

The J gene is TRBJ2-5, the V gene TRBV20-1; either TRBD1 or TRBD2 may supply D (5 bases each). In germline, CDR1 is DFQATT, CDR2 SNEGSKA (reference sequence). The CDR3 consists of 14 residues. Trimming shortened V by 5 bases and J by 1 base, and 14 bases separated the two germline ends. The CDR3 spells CSAWTGRTQETQYF. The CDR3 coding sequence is TGCAGTGCTTGGACGGGACGGACCCAAGAGACCCAGTACTTC.

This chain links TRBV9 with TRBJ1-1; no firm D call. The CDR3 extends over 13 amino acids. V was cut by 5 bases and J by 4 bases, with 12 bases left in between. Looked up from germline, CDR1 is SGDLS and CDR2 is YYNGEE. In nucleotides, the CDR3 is TGTGCCAGCAGTTTGAACAAGAGCACTGAAGCTTTCTTT. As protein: CASSLNKSTEAFF.

The CDR3 reads CASSDLGYYEQYF. The CDR3 region has the DNA TGTGCCAGCAGCGACTTGGGGTACTACGAGCAGTACTTC. The rearrangement links TRBV11-2 to TRBJ2-7, with unresolved D. The length of the CDR3 is 13 residues. CDR1 and CDR2 (germline): SGHAT, FQNNGV. The V gene lost 5 bases and the J gene lost 3 bases, with 11 bases spanning the gap.

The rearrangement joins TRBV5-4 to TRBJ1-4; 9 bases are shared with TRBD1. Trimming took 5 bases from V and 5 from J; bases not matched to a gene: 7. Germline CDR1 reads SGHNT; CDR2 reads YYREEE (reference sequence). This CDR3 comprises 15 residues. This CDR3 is CASSMRGTGNEKLFF. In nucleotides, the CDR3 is TGTGCCAGCAGTATGCGAGGGACAGGGAATGAAAAACTGTTTTTT.

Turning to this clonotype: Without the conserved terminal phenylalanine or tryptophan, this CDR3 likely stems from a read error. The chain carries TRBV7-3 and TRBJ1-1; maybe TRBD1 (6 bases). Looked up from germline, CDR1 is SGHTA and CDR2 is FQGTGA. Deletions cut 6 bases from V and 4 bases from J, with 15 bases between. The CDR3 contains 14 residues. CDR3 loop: CASSYRDTPTEAFS. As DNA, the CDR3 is TGTGCCAGCAGTTACCGGGACACCCCCACTGAAGCTTTCTCT.

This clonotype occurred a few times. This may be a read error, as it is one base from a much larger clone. The CDR3 bases are TGTGCCAGCAGCCAGTCTCCGGGACAGGGGAGCGAGCAGTACTTC. It codes for CASSQSPGQGSEQYF. The chain uses TRBV9 and TRBJ2-7, with 10 bases matching TRBD1. Germline CDR1 and CDR2: SGDLS and YYNGEE. V shed 4 bases and J 6 bases; nucleotides not matched to a gene: 10. This CDR3 region has 15 residues.